These 29 T cell receptor beta chains were all obtained from the same sample, sequenced in a study of vaccination and CD4 T cells after COVID-19. Antigen specificity for these receptors is unknown. The treatment: approximately 9-day PBMC culture with coronavirus spike peptide pools or control peptides (ViraFEST assay). Cultured CD4+ T cells had their DNA profiled by the Oncomine TCR Beta short-read assay. TCRdb re-called the PCR reads with MiXCR, one entry per CDR3 protein. The sample shows about 4,600 distinct CDR3 sequences, under 35% of them seen only once. The sequenced material came from CD4+ T cells from blood, cultured in vitro. These receptors all come from a human donor who had recovered from COVID-19.

The table lists this clonotype with a few counts. This rearrangement joins TRBV6-1 to TRBJ1-2, with TRBD1 identical over 10 bases. The CDR3 has 14 amino acids. The V segment lost 6 bases and the J segment 7 bases; nucleotides outside the gene matches: 8. Germline loops: CDR1 MNHNS, CDR2 SASEGT. CDR3 residues: CASRPGQGTSGYTF. The CDR3, as DNA: TGTGCCAGCAGGCCGGGACAGGGGACTTCTGGCTACACCTTC.

V is TRBV7-2 and J is TRBJ2-1; unclear D gene. The CDR3 covers 13 residues. Germline V gene lookup returns CDR1 SGHTA and CDR2 FQGNSA. V gave up 2 bases and J gave up 5 bases, with 7 bases separating them. The CDR3 sequence: CASSLRRNNEQFF. The CDR3 DNA follows: TGTGCCAGCAGCTTACGTCGTAACAATGAGCAGTTCTTC.

A few counts support this clonotype. This chain links TRBV5-4 with TRBJ2-3, with 7 bases lining up with TRBD2. The CDR3 loop spans 15 amino acids. Germline values: CDR1 SGHNT, CDR2 YYREEE (reference sequence). Unmatched junction bases numbered 7, after V lost 5 bases and J lost 1 base. The CDR3 sequence is CASRAPGLGTDTQYF. For the CDR3, the DNA is TGTGCCAGCAGGGCCCCCGGACTAGGCACAGATACGCAGTATTTT.

This clonotype has just a few counts. The chain has TRBV24-1 and TRBJ1-5; D is possibly TRBD1 (6 bases). Germline assignment: CDR1 KGHDR and CDR2 SFDVKD. Trimming shortened V by 4 bases and J by 5 bases, and 14 bases separated the two germline ends. The CDR3 consists of 15 residues. The CDR3 DNA sequence: TGTGCCACCAGTGAGACGGACAGAGTCGATCAGCCCCAGCATTTT. It encodes CATSETDRVDQPQHF.

The rearrangement links TRBV11-3 to TRBJ2-3, with 8 nucleotides matching TRBD1. Unmatched junction bases numbered 7, after V lost 5 bases and J lost 3 bases. CDR3 length: 15 amino acids. CDR1 SGHNT and CDR2 YENEEA come from the germline V gene. The CDR3 bases are TGTGCCAGCAGCCCAGGACAGGGTCTTACAGATACGCAGTATTTT. Its translation: CASSPGQGLTDTQYF.

There are a few counts of this clonotype. This rearrangement joins TRBV4-3 to TRBJ2-3; TRBD1 agrees at 10 bases. With 0 bases clipped from V and 6 bases from J, the junction kept 9 bases outside the gene matches. Looked up from germline, CDR1 is LGHNA and CDR2 is YSLEER. This CDR3 contains 17 residues. The CDR3 bases are TGCGCCAGCAGCCAAGACGGCTGGACAGGGGGGTGGGATACGCAGTATTTT. Translating gives CASSQDGWTGGWDTQYF.

The chain combines TRBV19 with TRBJ1-2; 7 bases match TRBD1. The ends lost 4 bases at V and 4 bases at J; junction bases unmatched: 9. The CDR3 has 15 residues. Germline values: CDR1 LNHDA, CDR2 SQIVND (reference sequence). The CDR3 DNA reads TGTGCCAGTAGTACTCAGGGGACAGTTCTCTATGGCTACACCTTC. It yields the protein CASSTQGTVLYGYTF.

This clonotype showed up just a few times. V usage is TRBV6-2 or TRBV6-3 and J usage is TRBJ2-3; TRBD2 matches at 9 bases. V dropped 6 bases and J dropped 4; count of bases not matched to a gene: 5. The CDR3 sequence is 14 residues long. Germline V gene lookup returns CDR1 MNHEY and CDR2 SVGEGT. CDR3 sequence: CASRRSGGADTQYF. CDR3 sequence (DNA): TGTGCCAGCAGACGTAGCGGGGGAGCAGATACGCAGTATTTT.

This clonotype was found a few times. The CDR3 DNA follows: TGTGCCATCAGTGCGTACCGGGATCAAGTGCTTTCGGATACGCAGTATTTT. Translation: CAISAYRDQVLSDTQYF. The genes are TRBV10-3 and TRBJ2-3; perhaps TRBD2 as D (5 bases). V was pared by 4 bases and J by 6 bases, with 23 bases between. Germline V lookup: CDR1 ENHRY, CDR2 SYGVKD. This CDR3 comprises 17 residues.

This rearrangement joins TRBV20-1 to TRBJ2-7; 8 bases map to TRBD2. V lost 6 bases to trimming and J lost 2 bases; unmatched junction nucleotides: 9. Per germline, CDR1 DFQATT and CDR2 SNEGSKA (reference sequence). The CDR3 has 14 residues. CDR3 amino acids: CSALVAGTAYEQYF. CDR3 sequence (DNA): TGCAGTGCGCTAGTAGCGGGGACCGCCTACGAGCAGTACTTC.

This chain connects TRBV5-4 to TRBJ1-1, with 7 nucleotides matching TRBD1. The CDR3 runs 14 residues. V dropped 4 bases and J dropped 0; count of bases not matched to a gene: 3. Per the germline V gene, CDR1 is SGHNT and CDR2 is YYREEE (reference sequence). CDR3 sequence: CASSTGQLNTEAFF. CDR3 coding DNA: TGTGCCAGCAGCACGGGACAGCTGAACACTGAAGCTTTCTTT.

By frequency in the sample, this clonotype is medium-sized. J is TRBJ1-2 and V is TRBV18, with 11 bases identical to TRBD1. Germline CDR1 reads KGHSH; CDR2 reads LQKENI. The CDR3 loop spans 15 amino acids. V trimming: 3 bases; J trimming: 5 bases; junction bases outside the gene matches: 5. The CDR3 region is CASSPDRGQRYGYTF. The CDR3 DNA is TGTGCCAGCTCACCGGACAGGGGGCAGCGGTATGGCTACACCTTC.

This clonotype showed up just a few times. V usage is TRBV6-1 and J usage is TRBJ2-7, with a possible D match to TRBD1 (5 bases). V was trimmed by 3 bases and J by 2 bases, leaving 14 bases between them. The CDR3 loop spans 15 amino acids. CDR1 and CDR2 (germline): MNHNS, SASEGT. In DNA form, the CDR3 reads TGTGCCAGCAGTGACCCCTTGGCAGGGCCCTACGAGCAGTACTTC. Translating gives CASSDPLAGPYEQYF.

The chain couples TRBV5-5 to TRBJ1-2, with unresolved D. In germline, CDR1 is SGHKS, CDR2 YYEKEE (reference sequence). Trimming stripped 5 bases from V and 1 base from J, with 9 bases between. The CDR3 is 13 amino acids. The CDR3: CASSPTVNYGYTF. DNA of the CDR3: TGTGCCAGCAGTCCCACTGTTAACTATGGCTACACCTTC.

This sequence joins TRBV7-2 and TRBJ2-1; 11 bases map to TRBD2. The V and J ends lost 2 bases and 0 bases, in that order; junction bases with no gene match: 6. The CDR3 is made up of 18 amino acids. CDR1 SGHTA and CDR2 FQGNSA come from the germline V gene. CDR3 sequence reads: CASSLRGLAGGSYNEQFF. CDR3 coding DNA: TGTGCCAGCAGCTTAAGGGGGCTAGCGGGAGGCTCCTACAATGAGCAGTTCTTC. Combining the CDR3 with reference TRBV7-2 and TRBJ2-1 gives the whole variable domain GAGVSQSPSNKVTEKGKDVELRCDPISGHTALYWYRQSLGQGLEFLIYFQGNSAPDKSGLPSDRFSAERTGGSVSTLTIQRTQQEDSAVYLCASSLRGLAGGSYNEQFFGPGTRLTVL.

The CDR3 bases are TGTGCCAGCTCACCGTGGACAGGGCTCGGCGGCGGTCTAGCTGGGGCCAACGTCCTGACTTTC. This translates into CASSPWTGLGGGLAGANVLTF. This chain uses TRBV18 with TRBJ2-6; 8 positions match TRBD1. Germline V gene sequence: CDR1 KGHSH, CDR2 LQKENI. With 3 bases clipped from V and 2 bases from J, the junction kept 18 bases outside the gene matches. The CDR3 runs to 21 residues.

The chain employs TRBV6-5 and TRBJ1-5; D may be TRBD1 (6 bases). The germline gives CDR1 MNHEY, CDR2 SVGAGI. CDR3 size: 15 residues. V gave up 4 bases and J gave up 2 bases, with 12 bases separating them. The CDR3 DNA sequence: TGTGCCAGCAGTTCCAGGGGCGTTGGCAATCAGCCCCAGCATTTT. Amino acid sequence: CASSSRGVGNQPQHF.

The chain has TRBV2 and TRBJ2-1, with 12 bases fitting TRBD2. Germline trimming cut 5 bases from V and 7 bases from J; bases unmatched to any gene: 3. This CDR3 comprises 14 residues. Germline assignment: CDR1 SNHLY and CDR2 FYNNEI. CDR3 coding DNA: TGTGCCAGCAGTTCTAGCGGGGGGGATAATGAGCAGTTCTTC. Translated, it gives CASSSSGGDNEQFF. Full variable domain (outside the CDR3, taken from reference TRBV2 and TRBJ2-1): EPEVTQTPSHQVTQMGQEVILRCVPISNHLYFYWYRQILGQKVEFLVSFYNNEISEKSEIFDDQFSVERPDGSNFTLKIRSTKLEDSAMYFCASSSSGGDNEQFFGPGTRLTVL.

The chain is built from TRBV20-1 and TRBJ2-5; 7 positions agree with TRBD2. CDR1 is DFQATT and CDR2 is SNEGSKA in the germline V gene (reference sequence). There are 13 residues in the CDR3. The V segment lost 5 bases and the J segment 2 bases; nucleotides outside the gene matches: 5. Here the CDR3 DNA reads TGCAGTGCTTTTCGGACTAGTCAAGAGACCCAGTACTTC. Its protein product is CSAFRTSQETQYF.

The sample holds a few counts of this clonotype. The chain links TRBV6-1 to TRBJ1-2; D is unclear. The V end lost 3 bases, the J end lost 3 bases, and 20 bases lay between the germline ends. Per the germline V gene, CDR1 is MNHNS and CDR2 is SASEGT. This CDR3 is built from 17 residues. The CDR3: CASSDHLTGRRYYGYTF. CDR3 DNA: TGTGCCAGCAGTGATCACCTCACCGGGAGGAGATACTATGGCTACACCTTC.

This chain connects TRBV6-1 to TRBJ1-6; maybe TRBD1 (6 bases). V lost 5 bases, J lost 1 base, and 12 bases lay in between. Germline assignment: CDR1 MNHNS and CDR2 SASEGT. The CDR3 sequence is 16 residues long. For the CDR3, the DNA is TGTGCCAGCAGTCCAGGGGATTGGTCCTATAATTCACCCCTCCACTTT. This codes for CASSPGDWSYNSPLHF.

This chain uses TRBV2 with TRBJ1-5; D is unresolved. Per germline, CDR1 SNHLY and CDR2 FYNNEI. The germline V and J ends were trimmed by 2 bases and 1 base, with 6 bases remaining between them. This CDR3 is 14 amino acids long. The CDR3 nucleotides read TGTGCCAGCAGTGAAAACGGGAGCAATCAGCCCCAGCATTTT. Protein product: CASSENGSNQPQHF.

This clonotype has only a few counts. The CDR3 DNA sequence: TGTGCCAGCTCTCGCGACCGGGCCAACAGTAATCAGCCCCAGCATTTT. Amino acids: CASSRDRANSNQPQHF. The chain combines TRBV18 with TRBJ1-5; D unresolved. The CDR3 covers 16 residues. Per germline, CDR1 KGHSH and CDR2 LQKENI. Trimming shortened V by 6 bases and J by 4 bases, and 19 bases separated the two germline ends.

The chain combines TRBV12-3 or TRBV12-4 with TRBJ1-1, with TRBD1 as a possible D gene (6 bases). The CDR3 consists of 13 residues. Trimming took off 6 bases at V and 4 bases at J, with 12 bases between the two ends. The CDR3 nucleotides are TGTGCCAGCAGCAAGAAGGGGGGCACTGAAGCTTTCTTT. It is translated as CASSKKGGTEAFF.

The CDR3: CASSFDRGEDTQYF. CDR3 DNA sequence: TGTGCCAGCAGTTTCGACAGGGGGGAAGATACGCAGTATTTT. The chain couples TRBV28 to TRBJ2-3; 9 positions agree with TRBD1. CDR3 length equals 14 residues. Losses at the gene ends were 3 bases for V and 5 bases for J; bases not matched to a gene: 3. Germline CDR1 reads MDHEN; CDR2 reads SYDVKM.

V and J are TRBV7-9 and TRBJ2-5; TRBD1 is a possible D gene (6 bases). The V end lost 1 base, the J end lost 10 bases, and 13 bases lay between the germline ends. Germline V lookup: CDR1 SEHNR, CDR2 FQNEAQ (reference sequence). This CDR3 is 13 amino acids long. CDR3 nucleotides: TGTGCCAGCAGCTTAGTTAGACAGGAAGACCAGTACTTC. Amino acid sequence: CASSLVRQEDQYF.

This clonotype was seen only a few times. As DNA, the CDR3 is TGTGCCAGCAGTTTACGCAACAGGGGGCAAACTGAAGCTTTCTTT. Translating gives CASSLRNRGQTEAFF. The rearrangement joins TRBV28 to TRBJ1-1, with 9 bases matching TRBD1. V shed 2 bases and J 5 bases; nucleotides not matched to a gene: 6. Per germline, CDR1 MDHEN and CDR2 SYDVKM. CDR3 length: 15 amino acids. Looking up the rest from reference TRBV28 and TRBJ1-1 gives the full variable domain: DVKVTQSSRYLVKRTGEKVFLECVQDMDHENMFWYRQDPGLGLRLIYFSYDVKMKEKGDIPEGYSVSREKKERFSLILESASTNQTSMYLCASSLRNRGQTEAFFGQGTRLTVV.

The genes are TRBV6-1 and TRBJ2-6, with D possibly matching TRBD1 (5 bases). V lost 9 bases and J lost 2, with 14 bases in between. The germline V gene has CDR1 MNHNS and CDR2 SASEGT. CDR3 length: 15 amino acids. CDR3 in DNA: TGTGCCAGTAAACTGCAGGGTCCTGGGGCCAACGTCCTGACTTTC. This gives the protein CASKLQGPGANVLTF.

CDR3 amino acids: CASSHPSRSNYGYTF. CDR3 nucleotide sequence: TGCGCCAGCAGCCACCCCTCGCGGTCTAACTATGGCTACACCTTC. This chain connects TRBV4-1 to TRBJ1-2; D gene unclear. The CDR3 totals 15 residues. The V and J ends lost 3 bases and 0 bases respectively, with 11 bases between them. Looked up from germline, CDR1 is MGHRA and CDR2 is YSYEKL.